Below, 21 T cell receptor beta chains from the same sample are listed, as sequenced in a study of identical twins. One entry per CDR3 protein, called by TCRdb with MiXCR from the 5' RACE reads. The table shows roughly 1,500,000 distinct CDR3 sequences, with under 35% occurring only once. The sample consisted of cord blood. The receptors stem from a newborn girl in good health.

There are a few counts of this clonotype. The chain is built from TRBV7-9 and TRBJ1-2, with 8 bases that match TRBD1. CDR3 length: 14 amino acids. Germline CDR1 and CDR2: SEHNR and FQNEAQ (reference sequence). The trim removed 8 bases at V and 7 bases at J, leaving 12 bases unmatched. The CDR3 is CASGGDGQGSGYTF. CDR3 sequence (DNA): TGTGCCAGCGGTGGGGACGGACAGGGATCTGGCTACACCTTC. The full variable domain, rest sourced from reference TRBV7-9 and TRBJ1-2, is DTGVSQNPRHKITKRGQNVTFRCDPISEHNRLYWYRQTLGQGPEFLTYFQNEAQLEKSRLLSDRFSAERPKGSFSTLEIQRTEQGDSAMYLCASGGDGQGSGYTFGSGTRLTVV.

This clonotype occurred a few times. V is TRBV2 and J is TRBJ2-7, with 7 bases lining up with TRBD1. Germline CDR1 SNHLY, CDR2 FYNNEI. J lost 2 bases, V lost 6 bases, and 16 bases had no gene match. This CDR3 contains 17 residues. CDR3 nucleotide sequence: TGTGCCAGCAGCACCCGGGACAGAACCTATCTCACCTACGAGCAGTACTTC. This gives the protein CASSTRDRTYLTYEQYF.

The chain has TRBV20-1 and TRBJ2-7, with D tentatively TRBD2 (5 bases). The germline CDR1 and CDR2 sequences are DFQATT and SNEGSKA (reference sequence). V was pared by 1 base and J by 0 bases, with 13 bases between. The CDR3 covers 15 residues. CDR3 sequence: CSARVMPGSSYEQYF. DNA for the CDR3: TGCAGTGCTAGAGTGATGCCGGGAAGCTCCTACGAGCAGTACTTC.

This clonotype has more than one count but fewer than ten. The gene calls are TRBV7-8 and TRBJ2-5; tentatively, D is TRBD2 (5 bases). V was cut by 5 bases and J by 11 bases, with 15 bases left in between. The germline CDR1 and CDR2 sequences are SGHVS and FQNEAQ. The CDR3 covers 12 residues. DNA of the CDR3: TGTGCCAGCAGCGAAAATCGGGGTGAGCAGTACTTC. Translating gives CASSENRGEQYF.

This clonotype was recorded a few times. The J gene is TRBJ1-1, the V gene TRBV5-5; a weak D match, TRBD1 (5 bases). V was pared by 0 bases and J by 7 bases, with 16 bases between. CDR3 length: 15 amino acids. In germline, CDR1 is SGHKS, CDR2 YYEKEE (reference sequence). The CDR3 sequence: CASSLVGQGAFEAFF. The DNA of the CDR3 is TGTGCCAGCAGCTTGGTTGGTCAAGGGGCATTTGAAGCTTTCTTT.

This clonotype was observed at least ten times. The rearrangement links TRBV7-2 to TRBJ1-2; weak D call: TRBD1 (5 bases). V shed 1 base and J shed 2 bases, with 11 bases lying between them. Germline V gene sequence: CDR1 SGHTA, CDR2 FQGNSA. The CDR3 has 15 amino acids. The CDR3 DNA reads TGTGCCAGCAGCTTAGGAGGGACGGGGAACTATGGCTACACCTTC. Amino acids: CASSLGGTGNYGYTF.

The chain has TRBV2 and TRBJ1-2, with TRBD1 identical over 7 bases. Germline V CDR1 and CDR2: SNHLY, FYNNEI. V was pared by 6 bases and J by 3 bases, with 7 bases of the junction left unmatched. The CDR3 is 14 amino acids. CDR3 protein: CASRRTTGYYGYTF. The DNA of the CDR3 is TGTGCCAGCAGGCGAACGACAGGGTACTATGGCTACACCTTC.

The chain joins TRBV15 to TRBJ2-7; TRBD2 matches 13 bases. Germline V gene lookup returns CDR1 LNHNV and CDR2 YYDKDF (reference sequence). Trimming removed 4 bases from V and 4 bases from J; junction bases left unmatched: 7. The CDR3 consists of 16 residues. CDR3 DNA sequence: TGTGCCACCAGCACCCAATGGACTAGCGGGGGTTACGAGCAGTACTTC. It specifies CATSTQWTSGGYEQYF.

The CDR3 protein is CTSSPGNEQYF. In DNA, the CDR3 is TGCACCAGCAGCCCGGGGAATGAGCAGTACTTC. This chain links TRBV1 with TRBJ2-7. TRBV1 is listed as a pseudogene. The length of the CDR3 is 11 residues.

The V call is TRBV27, the J call TRBJ2-5, with 7 bases aligning to TRBD1. The germline V gene has CDR1 MNHEY and CDR2 SMNVEV (reference sequence). The CDR3 sequence is 14 residues long. Trimming removed 5 bases from V and 5 bases from J; junction bases left unmatched: 8. In nucleotides, the CDR3 is TGTGCCAGCAGTCGAGACAGGGTGAATGAGACCCAGTACTTC. This codes for CASSRDRVNETQYF.

This clonotype showed up just once. An end of the junction differs from the germline gene, which may be a read error. The CDR3 here is CASSYGANYGCTF. The CDR3 nucleotides read TGTGCCAGCAGCTACGGAGCTAACTATGGCTGCACCTTC. The chain combines TRBV13 with TRBJ1-2; D uncertain. Germline assignment: CDR1 PRHDT and CDR2 FYEKMQ (reference sequence). The CDR3 spans 13 residues.

The sample holds one count of this clonotype. A much bigger clone sits one base away, suggesting this may be a read error. V is TRBV11-2 and J is TRBJ2-7, with 7 nucleotides matching TRBD1. The trim removed 8 bases at V and 2 bases at J, leaving 12 bases unmatched. Germline values: CDR1 SGHAT, CDR2 FQNNGV. CDR3 length: 15 amino acids. CDR3 in DNA: TGTGCCAGCGCCAGTATTCGACAGGGACCCTACGAGCAGTACTTC. Its translation: CASASIRQGPYEQYF.

This clonotype was observed a few times. The chain couples TRBV20-1 to TRBJ2-3; D may be TRBD2 (6 bases). The V gene's germline CDR1 is DFQATT and CDR2 SNEGSKA (reference sequence). There are 14 residues in the CDR3. Deletions cut 3 bases from V and 2 bases from J, with 12 bases between. The CDR3: CSASTRDHTDTQYF. DNA for the CDR3: TGCAGTGCTAGTACGCGGGACCACACAGATACGCAGTATTTT.

CDR3 in DNA: TGTGCCACCAGCAGGGGGGTACAGGGTGGGGCCAACGTCCTGACTTTC. Translated, it gives CATSRGVQGGANVLTF. The genes are TRBV15 and TRBJ2-6; a weak D match, TRBD1 (6 bases). The length of the CDR3 is 16 residues. V was pared by 3 bases and J by 3 bases, with 12 bases between. Germline V lookup: CDR1 LNHNV, CDR2 YYDKDF (reference sequence).

The chain links TRBV12-3 or TRBV12-4 to TRBJ2-4; 8 nucleotides agree with TRBD1. This CDR3 comprises 15 residues. J lost 2 bases, V lost 6 bases, and 6 bases had no gene match. The CDR3: CASRPFRGPKNIQYF. The CDR3 DNA reads TGTGCCAGCAGACCCTTCAGGGGGCCCAAAAACATTCAGTACTTC.

This clonotype was recorded only once. This rearrangement joins TRBV27 to TRBJ2-4; TRBD2 aligns across 9 bases. The trim removed 6 bases at V and 3 bases at J, leaving 30 bases unmatched. CDR3 length: 23 residues. The germline V gene encodes CDR1 MNHEY and CDR2 SMNVEV (reference sequence). CDR3 DNA sequence: TGTGCCAGCAGCCCCGGGCGGGGACTTTCGCTAGCGGGGATTGAGGGAGGCAAAAACATTCAGTACTTC. As protein: CASSPGRGLSLAGIEGGKNIQYF.

With respect to this clonotype: A much larger clonotype is one base distant, so this may be a read error. J is TRBJ2-1 and V is TRBV5-1; D perhaps matches TRBD2 (5 bases). The J call is doubtful: the DNA matches TRBJ2-7 better. CDR3 length: 13 amino acids. The germline gives CDR1 SGHRS, CDR2 YFSETQ. The CDR3 DNA is TGCGCCAGCAGCACGGGGAATTACAATGAGCAGTACTTC. This codes for CASSTGNYNEQYF.

Details on this clonotype: A far larger clone is just one base off, so this is likely a read error. The chain has TRBV6-2 or TRBV6-3 and TRBJ1-2; the D is unclear. This CDR3 is 13 amino acids long. From germline, CDR1 is MNHEY and CDR2 SVGEGT. DNA for the CDR3: TGTGCCGGCAGTCGGACGGTGAACTATGGCTACACCTTC. It is translated as CAGSRTVNYGYTF.

At least ten counts were recorded for this clonotype. The rearrangement links TRBV24-1 to TRBJ2-5; TRBD2 agrees at 12 bases. J lost 4 bases, V lost 3 bases, and 2 bases had no gene match. Per the germline V gene, CDR1 is KGHDR and CDR2 is SFDVKD. CDR3 size: 15 residues. CDR3 in amino acids: CATSDPGLAGETQYF. DNA for the CDR3: TGTGCCACCAGTGATCCGGGACTAGCGGGAGAGACCCAGTACTTC.

There are a few counts of this clonotype. This chain uses TRBV14 with TRBJ2-5; perhaps D is TRBD1 or TRBD2 (5 bases each). Trimming cost V 7 bases and J 4 bases, with 19 bases left between them. The CDR3 runs 15 residues. Germline CDR1 is SGHDN and CDR2 is FVKESK. The CDR3 region is CASTLTQGEGETQYF. CDR3 coding DNA: TGTGCCAGCACCCTCACTCAGGGAGAAGGAGAGACCCAGTACTTC. Full variable domain (remainder filled in from reference TRBV14 and TRBJ2-5): EAGVTQFPSHSVIEKGQTVTLRCDPISGHDNLYWYRRVMGKEIKFLLHFVKESKQDESGMPNNRFLAERTGGTYSTLKVQPAELEDSGVYFCASTLTQGEGETQYFGPGTRLLVL.

The chain is built from TRBV20-1 and TRBJ2-7; the D is unclear. CDR3 length equals 16 residues. V was clipped by 1 base and J by 3 bases, with 19 bases between them. Per germline, CDR1 DFQATT and CDR2 SNEGSKA (reference sequence). CDR3 in DNA: TGCAGTGCTAGAGTTTTTTGGGCAGGACCTTTCTACGAGCAGTACTTC. Amino acid sequence: CSARVFWAGPFYEQYF.